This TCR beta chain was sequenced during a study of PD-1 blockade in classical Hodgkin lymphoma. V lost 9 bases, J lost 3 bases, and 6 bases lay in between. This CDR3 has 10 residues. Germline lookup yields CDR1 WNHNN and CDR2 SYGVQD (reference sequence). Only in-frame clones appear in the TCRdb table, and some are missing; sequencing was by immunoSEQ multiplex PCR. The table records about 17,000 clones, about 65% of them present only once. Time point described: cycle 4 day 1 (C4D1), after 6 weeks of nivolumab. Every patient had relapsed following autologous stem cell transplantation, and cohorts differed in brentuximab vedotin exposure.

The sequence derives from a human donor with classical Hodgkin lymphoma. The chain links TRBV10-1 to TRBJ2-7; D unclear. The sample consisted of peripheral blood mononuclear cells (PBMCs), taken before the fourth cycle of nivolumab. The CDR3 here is CASHCYEQYF. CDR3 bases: TGCGCCAGTCACTGCTACGAGCAGTACTTC.